These 21 T cell receptor beta chains came from one sample sequenced in a study of vaccination and CD4 T cells after COVID-19. Treatment in this sample: roughly 10-day PBMC culture with coronavirus spike peptide pools or control peptides (ViraFEST assay). These receptors' targets are unknown. Oncomine TCR Beta short-read sequencing was applied to DNA from cultured CD4+ T cells. MiXCR, run by TCRdb on the PCR reads, gives a single entry per CDR3 protein. This table holds 3,500 or so distinct CDR3 sequences, about 19% found once. Input material: CD4+ T cells from blood, cultured in vitro. These receptors were taken from a human donor who had recovered from COVID-19.

V is TRBV21-1 and J is TRBJ1-3; no DNA check was done on the table's D call, TRBD1. TRBV21-1 is classified as a pseudogene. The CDR3 consists of 15 residues. Written as DNA, the CDR3 is TGTGCCAGCAGACAGCCGACAGTCTCTGGAAACACCATATATTTT. Its translation is CASRQPTVSGNTIYF.

The genes are TRBV21-1 and TRBJ2-7; TRBD1, the table's D call, lacks a check against the DNA. TRBV21-1 is given as a pseudogene. The CDR3 is 16 residues long. DNA for the CDR3: TGTGCCAGCAGCAAAGCAGGGGCAGGTTCCCCCTACGAGCAGTACTTC. Protein: CASSKAGAGSPYEQYF.

This clonotype showed up just a few times. The V gene is TRBV2, the J gene TRBJ2-5; 9 bases line up with TRBD1. The CDR3 is 14 residues long. Trimming took 2 bases from V and 7 from J; bases not matched to a gene: 5. CDR1 is SNHLY and CDR2 is FYNNEI in the germline V gene. As DNA, the CDR3 is TGTGCCAGCAGTGAAATGGGACAGGGTACGACCCAGTACTTC. Translating gives CASSEMGQGTTQYF.

The chain combines TRBV30 with TRBJ1-2; D is ambiguous. V was cut by 4 bases and J by 7 bases, with 10 bases left in between. CDR3 length: 11 amino acids. Germline values: CDR1 GTSNPN, CDR2 SVGIG (reference sequence). The CDR3 reads CAWTVGRGYTF. The CDR3 DNA sequence: TGTGCCTGGACCGTAGGACGTGGCTACACCTTC.

This clonotype occurred a few times. The chain has TRBV18 and TRBJ1-5; TRBD1 might be the D (6 bases). This CDR3 region has 20 residues. V was clipped by 3 bases and J by 0 bases, with 24 bases between them. Per germline, CDR1 KGHSH and CDR2 LQKENI. The CDR3: CASSPGASRPQTYSNQPQHF. The CDR3 region has the DNA TGTGCCAGCTCACCGGGGGCAAGCCGTCCACAAACGTATAGCAATCAGCCCCAGCATTTT.

This clonotype was counted between two and nine times. The rearrangement links TRBV19 to TRBJ2-3, with 13 bases fitting TRBD2. Looked up from germline, CDR1 is LNHDA and CDR2 is SQIVND (reference sequence). After removal of 6 bases from V and 3 bases from J, the junction contained 9 bases not matched to a gene. CDR3 length: 17 amino acids. In DNA, the CDR3 is TGTGCCAGTAGCACAACTAGCGGGGGGGTGAGGACAGATACGCAGTATTTT. This gives the protein CASSTTSGGVRTDTQYF.

This clonotype was observed a handful of times. The V and J genes are TRBV5-6 and TRBJ2-3, with a possible D match to TRBD2 (5 bases). The CDR3 has 16 residues. CDR1 and CDR2 from the germline V gene are SGHDT and YYEEEE. Trimming left V 3 bases short and J 2 bases short, with 16 bases between. The CDR3 nucleotides read TGTGCCAGCAGCTGGTTCATACCCGACTACACAGATACGCAGTATTTT. It codes for CASSWFIPDYTDTQYF.

The chain recombines TRBV5-1 with TRBJ2-5, with D possibly being TRBD1 or TRBD2 (6 bases each). V was clipped by 2 bases and J by 1 base, with 15 bases between them. The germline V gene encodes CDR1 SGHRS and CDR2 YFSETQ. The CDR3 is made up of 16 amino acids. The CDR3 spells CASSLQGWGAQETQYF. For the CDR3, the DNA is TGCGCCAGCAGCTTACAGGGTTGGGGGGCCCAAGAGACCCAGTACTTC.

The chain employs TRBV6-1 and TRBJ2-5, with 7 bases lining up with TRBD1. The V gene end was trimmed by 7 bases and the J gene end by 5 bases; junction bases not matched to a gene: 13. Germline CDR1 reads MNHNS; CDR2 reads SASEGT. This CDR3 spans 15 amino acids. CDR3 DNA sequence: TGTGCCAGCAAGAGGGCAGGGGGAATGCGGGAGACCCAGTACTTC. Amino acid sequence: CASKRAGGMRETQYF.

The chain uses TRBV12-3 or TRBV12-4 and TRBJ2-5; no firm D call. CDR3 length: 12 amino acids. Trimming cost V 8 bases and J 5 bases, with 12 bases left between them. The CDR3 nucleotides are TGTGCCAGCGGTCTGACTTTGGAGACCCAGTACTTC. Encoded protein: CASGLTLETQYF.

About this clonotype: Being one base from a much bigger clone, this may be a read error. The CDR3 ends on some other residue instead of the conserved phenylalanine or tryptophan, so this is likely a read error. The gene calls are TRBV12-3 or TRBV12-4 and TRBJ2-5; D is undetermined. CDR3 length: 12 residues. V was clipped by 6 bases and J by 7 bases, with 12 bases between them. CDR3 in amino acids: CASRTTVGTQYS. DNA for the CDR3: TGTGCCAGCAGGACCACCGTGGGGACCCAGTACTCC.

This chain joins TRBV20-1 and TRBJ1-1, with 9 bases fitting TRBD1. Trimming took 6 bases from V and 1 from J; bases not matched to a gene: 9. The germline V gene encodes CDR1 DFQATT and CDR2 SNEGSKA (reference sequence). The length of the CDR3 is 15 residues. CDR3 DNA: TGCAGTGCCCTAGGGGACAGGGAGGAGAACACTGAAGCTTTCTTT. Translating gives CSALGDREENTEAFF.

This clonotype was seen a few times. The chain carries TRBV7-2 and TRBJ1-1; D uncertain. V gave up 4 bases and J gave up 4 bases, with 10 bases separating them. The CDR3 extends over 13 amino acids. Per germline, CDR1 SGHTA and CDR2 FQGNSA. CDR3 amino acids: CASSSYVLTEAFF. The CDR3 coding sequence is TGTGCCAGCAGCTCTTACGTACTCACTGAAGCTTTCTTT.

By share, this clonotype ranks as medium-sized. The chain recombines TRBV6-5 with TRBJ2-2; D unresolved. The CDR3 has 12 residues. Germline values: CDR1 MNHEY, CDR2 SVGAGI. V was clipped by 4 bases and J by 9 bases, with 9 bases between them. The CDR3 spells CASSWSIRELFF. As DNA, the CDR3 is TGTGCCAGCAGTTGGTCTATCCGGGAGCTGTTTTTT.

CDR3 sequence reads: CASSESGTGLGYTF. CDR3 nucleotides: TGTGCCAGCAGCGAGTCCGGGACAGGGCTCGGCTACACCTTC. V is TRBV6-1 and J is TRBJ1-2; 9 bases are a match to TRBD1. This CDR3 has 14 amino acids. Germline values: CDR1 MNHNS, CDR2 SASEGT. The V and J ends lost 6 bases and 8 bases, in that order; junction bases with no gene match: 10.

This clonotype was seen only a few times. The V call is TRBV5-8, the J call TRBJ1-2; D is undetermined. CDR3 length: 15 residues. Trimming took off 2 bases at V and 3 bases at J, with 14 bases between the two ends. In germline, CDR1 is SGHTS, CDR2 YDEGEE. In nucleotides, the CDR3 is TGTGCCAGCAGCTTCGTACCGGGCGGGGACTATGGCTACACCTTC. Translated: CASSFVPGGDYGYTF.

Within the sample, this clonotype is medium-sized. The chain combines TRBV6-1 with TRBJ1-1, with D hard to call. CDR1 and CDR2 (germline): MNHNS, SASEGT. The CDR3 runs to 13 residues. V was clipped by 6 bases and J by 0 bases, with 8 bases between them. CDR3 bases: TGTGCCAGCAGCTCACAAGTGAACACTGAAGCTTTCTTT. Encoded protein: CASSSQVNTEAFF.

This clonotype is labeled as medium-sized. The chain recombines TRBV15 with TRBJ2-3; the D gene is possibly TRBD2 (6 bases). This CDR3 comprises 14 residues. Per germline, CDR1 LNHNV and CDR2 YYDKDF (reference sequence). Trimming stripped 4 bases from V and 5 bases from J, with 13 bases between. The CDR3 protein is CATSNGGGGDTQYF. Here the CDR3 DNA reads TGTGCCACCAGCAACGGGGGAGGTGGAGATACGCAGTATTTT.

The chain has TRBV18 and TRBJ2-1; 11 bases are shared with TRBD2. Germline values: CDR1 KGHSH, CDR2 LQKENI. V gave up 3 bases and J gave up 8 bases; unmatched junction bases: 6. CDR3 length: 15 amino acids. The CDR3 loop reads CASSPTSGAGDEQFF. The CDR3 nucleotides are TGTGCCAGCTCACCGACTAGCGGGGCGGGTGATGAGCAGTTCTTC. The whole variable domain, remainder taken from reference TRBV18 and TRBJ2-1, is NAGVMQNPRHLVRRRGQEARLRCSPMKGHSHVYWYRQLPEEGLKFMVYLQKENIIDESGMPKERFSAEFPKEGPSILRIQQVVRGDSAAYFCASSPTSGAGDEQFFGPGTRLTVL.

This clonotype showed up just a few times. This chain uses TRBV7-8 with TRBJ1-6, with a tentative D call TRBD1 (5 bases). V was cut by 3 bases and J by 0 bases, with 15 bases left in between. There are 18 residues in the CDR3. Per germline, CDR1 SGHVS and CDR2 FQNEAQ. CDR3 residues: CASSFRGVGSSYNSPLHF. CDR3 bases: TGTGCCAGCAGCTTTAGGGGCGTCGGCAGCTCCTATAATTCACCCCTCCACTTT.

This chain joins TRBV2 and TRBJ2-5; D remains unclear. There are 14 residues in the CDR3. V gave up 3 bases and J gave up 4 bases, with 12 bases separating them. CDR1 is SNHLY and CDR2 is FYNNEI in the germline V gene. The DNA for the CDR3 is TGTGCCAGCAGTGAGGGATTTCGCGGAGAGACCCAGTACTTC. It yields the protein CASSEGFRGETQYF.